This record covers a single TCR beta chain. The antigen is undetermined. The sample is drawn from a study of CD4 T cells in relation to SARS-CoV-2 and coronaviruses. TCRdb keeps only in-frame clones here, not all; method: immunoSEQ multiplex PCR. The sample records 10,000 to 15,000 clones, approximately 69% being singletons. CD4+ T cells from unexposed donors were obtained before the COVID-19 pandemic (2011-2018). After nine to ten days of culture, CD4+ T cells were isolated. As cell numbers allowed, unexposed-donor CD4+ T cells faced SARS-CoV-2 S/N and four cold-coronavirus spikes. Per the germline V gene, CDR1 is GTSNPN and CDR2 is SVGIG (reference sequence). V lost 2 bases, J lost 0 bases, and 2 bases lay in between. This CDR3 is built from 11 residues.

The clonotype comes from a human donor in good health. The chain couples TRBV30 to TRBJ2-7; D unclear. Sequences were obtained from CD4+ T cells from PBMCs, cultured in vitro. The CDR3: CAWSFSYEQYF. CDR3 in DNA: TGTGCCTGGAGTTTCTCCTACGAGCAGTACTTC.